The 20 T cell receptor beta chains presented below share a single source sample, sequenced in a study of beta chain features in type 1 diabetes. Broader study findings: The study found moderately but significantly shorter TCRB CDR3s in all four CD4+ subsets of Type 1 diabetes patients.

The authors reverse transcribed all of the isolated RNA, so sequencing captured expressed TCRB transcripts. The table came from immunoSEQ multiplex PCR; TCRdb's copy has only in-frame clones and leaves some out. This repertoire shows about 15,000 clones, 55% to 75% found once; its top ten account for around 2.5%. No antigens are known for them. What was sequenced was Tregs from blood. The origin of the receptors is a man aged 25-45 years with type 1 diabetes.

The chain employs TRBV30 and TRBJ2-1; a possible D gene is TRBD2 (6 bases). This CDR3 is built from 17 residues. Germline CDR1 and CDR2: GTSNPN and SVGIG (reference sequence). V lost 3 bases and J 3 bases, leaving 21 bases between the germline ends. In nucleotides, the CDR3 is TGTGCCTGGAGCAGGGACTCCCGCAAAACGATCTACAATGAGCAGTTCTTC. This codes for CAWSRDSRKTIYNEQFF.

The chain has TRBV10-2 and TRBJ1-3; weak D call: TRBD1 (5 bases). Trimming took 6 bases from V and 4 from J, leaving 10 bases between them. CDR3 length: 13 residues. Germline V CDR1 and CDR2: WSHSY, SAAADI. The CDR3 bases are TGCGCCAGCAGGCAGGGATCGGGAAACACCATATATTTT. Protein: CASRQGSGNTIYF.

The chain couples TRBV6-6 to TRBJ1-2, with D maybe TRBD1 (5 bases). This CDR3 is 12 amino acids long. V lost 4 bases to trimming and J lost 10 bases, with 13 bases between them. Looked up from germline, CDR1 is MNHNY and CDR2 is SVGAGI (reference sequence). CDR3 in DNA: TGTGCCAGCAGTTTGCCGGGGGACCACTACACCTTC. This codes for CASSLPGDHYTF.

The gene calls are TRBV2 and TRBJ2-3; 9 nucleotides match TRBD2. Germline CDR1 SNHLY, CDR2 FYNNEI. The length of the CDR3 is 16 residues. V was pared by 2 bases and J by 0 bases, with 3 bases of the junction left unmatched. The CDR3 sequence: CASSENSGSSTDTQYF. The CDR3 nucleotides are TGTGCCAGCAGTGAAAATAGCGGGAGTAGCACAGATACGCAGTATTTT.

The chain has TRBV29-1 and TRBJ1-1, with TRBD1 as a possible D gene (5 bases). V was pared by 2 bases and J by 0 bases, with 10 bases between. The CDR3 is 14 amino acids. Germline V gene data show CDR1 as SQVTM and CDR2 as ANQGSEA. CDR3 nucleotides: TGCAGCGTTGAACTGACAGCTATGAACACTGAAGCTTTCTTT. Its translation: CSVELTAMNTEAFF.

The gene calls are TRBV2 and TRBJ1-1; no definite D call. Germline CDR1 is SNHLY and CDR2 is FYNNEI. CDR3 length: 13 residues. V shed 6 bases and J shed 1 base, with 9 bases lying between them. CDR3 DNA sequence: TGTGCCAGCAGGTTACAGACGAACACTGAAGCTTTCTTT. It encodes CASRLQTNTEAFF.

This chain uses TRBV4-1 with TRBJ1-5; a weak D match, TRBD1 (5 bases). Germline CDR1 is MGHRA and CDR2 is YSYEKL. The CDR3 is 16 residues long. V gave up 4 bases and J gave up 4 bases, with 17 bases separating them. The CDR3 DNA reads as TGCGCCAGCAGCCCTACACCGACAGCCCTGAATCAGCCCCAGCATTTT. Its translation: CASSPTPTALNQPQHF.

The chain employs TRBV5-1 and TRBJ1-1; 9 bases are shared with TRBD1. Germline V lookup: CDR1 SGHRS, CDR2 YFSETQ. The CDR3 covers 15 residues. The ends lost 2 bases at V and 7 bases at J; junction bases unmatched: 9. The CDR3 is CASSFPGQGMGEAFF. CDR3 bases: TGCGCCAGCAGCTTCCCAGGACAGGGGATGGGTGAAGCTTTCTTT.

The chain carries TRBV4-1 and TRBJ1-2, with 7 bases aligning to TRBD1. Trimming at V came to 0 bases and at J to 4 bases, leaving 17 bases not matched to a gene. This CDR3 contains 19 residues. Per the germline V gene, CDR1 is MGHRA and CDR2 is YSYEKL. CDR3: CASSQDRGRGTYYSYGYTF. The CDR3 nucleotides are TGCGCCAGCAGCCAAGATCGCGGCAGGGGGACTTATTATAGCTATGGCTACACCTTC.

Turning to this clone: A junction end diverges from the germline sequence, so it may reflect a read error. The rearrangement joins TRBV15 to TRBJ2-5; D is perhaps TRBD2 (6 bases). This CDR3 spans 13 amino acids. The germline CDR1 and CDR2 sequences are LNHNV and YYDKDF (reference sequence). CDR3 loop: CAASRERGETQYF. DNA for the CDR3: TGTGCCGCCAGCCGGGAGAGAGGAGAGACCCAGTACTTC.

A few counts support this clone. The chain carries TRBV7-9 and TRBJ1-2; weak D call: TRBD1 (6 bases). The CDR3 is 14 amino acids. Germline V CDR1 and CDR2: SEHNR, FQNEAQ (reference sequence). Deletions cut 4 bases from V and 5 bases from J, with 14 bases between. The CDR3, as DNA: TGTGCCAGCAGCTCACCCGGGACAAGATATGGCTACACCTTC. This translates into CASSSPGTRYGYTF.

In nucleotides, the CDR3 is TGTGCCAGCAGTCCCGGGGGACCACCCCGCTATGGCTACACCTTC. This sequence encodes CASSPGGPPRYGYTF. The rearrangement uses TRBV6-5 and TRBJ1-2; D perhaps matches TRBD1 (5 bases). With 5 bases removed from V and 4 bases from J, the gap between germline ends came to 17 bases. Germline lookup yields CDR1 MNHEY and CDR2 SVGAGI. This CDR3 comprises 15 residues.

The CDR3 region is CASSDPSGPYEQYF. Written as DNA, the CDR3 is TGTGCCAGCAGTGACCCCTCAGGCCCCTACGAGCAGTACTTC. The chain uses TRBV2 and TRBJ2-7; D not resolved. The germline gives CDR1 SNHLY, CDR2 FYNNEI. V was pared by 3 bases and J by 2 bases, with 11 bases between. This CDR3 has 14 amino acids.

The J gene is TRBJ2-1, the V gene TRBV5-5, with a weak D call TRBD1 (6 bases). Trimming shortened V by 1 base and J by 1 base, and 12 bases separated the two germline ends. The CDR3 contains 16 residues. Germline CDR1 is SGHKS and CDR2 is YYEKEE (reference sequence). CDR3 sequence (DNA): TGTGCCAGCAGCTTGAGGCAGGGGCGGTCCTACAATGAGCAGTTCTTC. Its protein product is CASSLRQGRSYNEQFF.

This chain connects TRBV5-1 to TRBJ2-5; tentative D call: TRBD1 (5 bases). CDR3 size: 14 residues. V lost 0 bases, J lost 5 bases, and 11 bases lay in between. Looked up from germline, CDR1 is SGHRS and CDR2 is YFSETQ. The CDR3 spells CASSLGQPPETQYF. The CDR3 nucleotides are TGCGCCAGCAGCTTGGGACAGCCTCCGGAGACCCAGTACTTC. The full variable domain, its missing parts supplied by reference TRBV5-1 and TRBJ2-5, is KAGVTQTPRYLIKTRGQQVTLSCSPISGHRSVSWYQQTPGQGLQFLFEYFSETQRNKGNFPGRFSGRQFSNSRSEMNVSTLELGDSALYLCASSLGQPPETQYFGPGTRLLVL.

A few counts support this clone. CDR3 residues: CASSYGTNSYEQYF. The CDR3 DNA reads as TGTGCCAGCAGTTACGGGACAAACTCCTACGAGCAGTACTTC. The gene calls are TRBV6-9 and TRBJ2-7; TRBD1 might be the D (6 bases). V shed 3 bases and J shed 0 bases, with 9 bases lying between them. Germline V gene data show CDR1 as MNHGY and CDR2 as SVAAGI. The CDR3 length is 14 residues.

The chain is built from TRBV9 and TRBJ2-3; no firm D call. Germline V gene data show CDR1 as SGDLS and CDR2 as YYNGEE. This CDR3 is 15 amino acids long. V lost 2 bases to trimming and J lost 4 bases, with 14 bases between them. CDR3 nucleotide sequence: TGTGCCAGCAGCGTGACACCAGCCCTCCCAGATACGCAGTATTTT. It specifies CASSVTPALPDTQYF.

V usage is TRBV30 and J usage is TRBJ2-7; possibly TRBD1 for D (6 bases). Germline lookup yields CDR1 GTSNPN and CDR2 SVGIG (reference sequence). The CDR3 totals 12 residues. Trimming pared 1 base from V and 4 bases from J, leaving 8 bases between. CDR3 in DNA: TGTGCCTGGAGTGGCCAGGGGTACGAGCAGTACTTC. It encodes CAWSGQGYEQYF.

The CDR3 DNA sequence: TGCGCCAGCAGCTTGGAAGGTCCAGGTTACGAGCAGTACTTC. Protein: CASSLEGPGYEQYF. The genes are TRBV5-1 and TRBJ2-5; D remains unclear. The J call is uncertain, as TRBJ2-7 better fits the DNA end. Per the germline V gene, CDR1 is SGHRS and CDR2 is YFSETQ. The CDR3 is made up of 14 amino acids.

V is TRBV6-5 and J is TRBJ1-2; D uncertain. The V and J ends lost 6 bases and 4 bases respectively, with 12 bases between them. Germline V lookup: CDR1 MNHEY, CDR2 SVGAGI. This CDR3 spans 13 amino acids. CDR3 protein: CASRSEGGYGYTF. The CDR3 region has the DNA TGTGCCAGCAGAAGCGAAGGTGGCTATGGCTACACCTTC.